The 28 T cell receptor beta chains below come from one sample, sequenced in a study of beta chain bispecific antibodies for T cell cancers. Study-level points and caveats: In these mixed samples, most targeted TRBV reads derived from the leukemia cell line.

Their cognate antigens are unknown. T cells were expanded from blood mononuclear cells for about three days with anti-CD3 OKT3 or CD3/CD28 beads. One entry per CDR3 protein, called by TCRdb with MiXCR from the 5' RACE reads. The sample lists 20,000 to 25,000 distinct CDR3 sequences; less than 3% were seen once. The sample was healthy donor T cells cultured with leukemia cells. These receptors were taken from a human donor in good health. Some clones in this sample may be carry-over from other donors' samples.

This clonotype was seen many times. The chain carries TRBV24-1 and TRBJ2-2; 9 nucleotides line up with TRBD1. The CDR3 extends over 18 amino acids. Germline V gene data show CDR1 as KGHDR and CDR2 as SFDVKD. With 4 bases clipped from V and 6 bases from J, the junction kept 14 bases outside the gene matches. CDR3 in amino acids: CATSDPGQGKVSAGELFF. In DNA, the CDR3 is TGTGCCACCAGTGACCCGGGACAGGGTAAAGTATCGGCCGGGGAGCTGTTTTTT.

This clonotype was seen ten or more times. This chain uses TRBV11-2 with TRBJ1-6; no clear D. Germline V gives CDR1 SGHAT, CDR2 FQNNGV. The CDR3 has 18 amino acids. V was trimmed by 5 bases and J by 0 bases, leaving 17 bases between them. The CDR3 is CASSDYLMRSSYNSPLHF. The CDR3 coding sequence is TGTGCCAGCAGCGACTACCTAATGAGGAGCTCCTATAATTCACCCCTCCACTTT.

The rearrangement uses TRBV10-3 and TRBJ1-1; no clear D. V was shortened by 0 bases and J by 5 bases, with 13 bases between the two germline ends. Looked up from germline, CDR1 is ENHRY and CDR2 is SYGVKD. This CDR3 is built from 15 residues. The CDR3 nucleotides are TGTGCCATCAGTGAGTCGAGTAGGGATGGTACTGAAGCTTTCTTT. Amino acids: CAISESSRDGTEAFF.

This clonotype was detected ten times or more. The rearrangement joins TRBV5-5 to TRBJ2-3; a weak D match, TRBD1 (6 bases). CDR1 SGHKS and CDR2 YYEKEE come from the germline V gene (reference sequence). The CDR3 runs to 13 residues. Trimming took off 2 bases at V and 6 bases at J, with 10 bases between the two ends. The CDR3 here is CASSFTGSDTQYF. The CDR3 DNA sequence: TGTGCCAGCAGCTTTACAGGGTCCGATACGCAGTATTTT.

This clonotype was seen many times. This chain uses TRBV5-1 with TRBJ1-2; D gene ambiguous. The CDR3 length is 11 residues. Trimming cost V 4 bases and J 3 bases, with 4 bases left between them. Germline-derived CDR1 and CDR2 are SGHRS and YFSETQ. In DNA form, the CDR3 reads TGCGCCAGCAGCGCGGACTATGGCTACACCTTC. Translation gives CASSADYGYTF.

This clonotype was seen ten or more times. The chain is built from TRBV27 and TRBJ2-7; D is perhaps TRBD1 (6 bases). This CDR3 spans 13 amino acids. V was pared by 8 bases and J by 1 base, with 12 bases between. From germline, CDR1 is MNHEY and CDR2 SMNVEV (reference sequence). CDR3 nucleotide sequence: TGTGCCAGCGCCCCCGGACAGTCCTACGAGCAGTACTTC. Translating it yields CASAPGQSYEQYF.

This clonotype was seen repeatedly, ten times or more. The genes are TRBV19 and TRBJ2-1, with 10 bases that match TRBD2. The CDR3 is 13 residues long. V shed 5 bases, J shed 9 bases, and the junction held 4 bases outside the gene matches. Germline V gene sequence: CDR1 LNHDA, CDR2 SQIVND (reference sequence). The CDR3: CASSPRTSGEQFF. The CDR3 coding sequence is TGTGCCAGTAGTCCGAGGACTAGCGGTGAGCAGTTCTTC.

This clonotype was seen more than once but under ten times. The rearrangement uses TRBV5-4 and TRBJ2-7; D unclear. The CDR3 length is 15 residues. V gave up 0 bases and J gave up 1 base, with 11 bases separating them. Germline V gives CDR1 SGHNT, CDR2 YYREEE (reference sequence). CDR3 residues: CASSLEGPGSYEQYF. DNA of the CDR3: TGTGCCAGCAGCTTGGAAGGCCCCGGGTCCTACGAGCAGTACTTC.

At least ten counts were recorded for this clonotype. The V call is TRBV3-1, the J call TRBJ1-3, with 7 bases identical to TRBD1. Germline CDR1 and CDR2: LGHDT and YNNKEL (reference sequence). Trimming at V came to 2 bases and at J to 5 bases, leaving 15 bases not matched to a gene. The CDR3 extends over 18 amino acids. CDR3 amino acids: CASSQYWTGGYDRNTIYF. CDR3 bases: TGTGCCAGCAGCCAATACTGGACAGGTGGATACGACAGAAACACCATATATTTT.

This clonotype occurred many times. Here the CDR3 reads CSALSAARYGYTF. The CDR3 DNA sequence: TGCAGTGCTCTTTCGGCCGCACGCTATGGCTACACCTTC. V and J are TRBV20-1 and TRBJ1-2; unclear D gene. This CDR3 region has 13 residues. Trimming removed 5 bases from V and 4 bases from J, with 14 bases in between. Looked up from germline, CDR1 is DFQATT and CDR2 is SNEGSKA (reference sequence).

The chain links TRBV27 to TRBJ1-6, with 7 positions matching TRBD1. There are 18 residues in the CDR3. J was trimmed by 5 bases and V by 6 bases; bases with no gene match: 16. Germline CDR1 and CDR2: MNHEY and SMNVEV (reference sequence). CDR3 coding DNA: TGTGCCAGCAGACTTCTGCCTACCGGGACAGTAGATAATTCACCCCTCCACTTT. It codes for CASRLLPTGTVDNSPLHF.

This clonotype was found a few times. The genes are TRBV6-5 and TRBJ1-1; D might be TRBD1 (6 bases). V lost 4 bases to trimming and J lost 1 base, with 16 bases between them. The CDR3 is 16 residues long. CDR1 MNHEY and CDR2 SVGAGI come from the germline V gene. CDR3 amino acids: CASSLSIYRANTEAFF. The DNA for the CDR3 is TGTGCCAGCAGTTTATCCATATACAGGGCGAACACTGAAGCTTTCTTT.

This clonotype has ten or more counts. The CDR3 loop reads CASSQVGTGGAEQYF. In DNA, the CDR3 is TGTGCCAGCAGCCAAGTTGGGACAGGGGGTGCCGAGCAGTACTTC. This chain connects TRBV4-2 to TRBJ2-7; TRBD1 matches 11 bases. This CDR3 is 15 amino acids long. V lost 1 base and J lost 6; bases outside the gene matches: 5. Germline CDR1 reads LGHNA; CDR2 reads YNFKEQ.

There are a few counts of this clonotype. The chain combines TRBV5-1 with TRBJ2-3; TRBD2 matches at 7 bases. The CDR3 spans 14 residues. Trimming took 6 bases from V and 2 from J; bases not matched to a gene: 6. Germline loops: CDR1 SGHRS, CDR2 YFSETQ. DNA for the CDR3: TGCGCCAGCACCCGGGAGGCGTACACAGATACGCAGTATTTT. Its translation is CASTREAYTDTQYF. The full variable domain, rest sourced from reference TRBV5-1 and TRBJ2-3, is KAGVTQTPRYLIKTRGQQVTLSCSPISGHRSVSWYQQTPGQGLQFLFEYFSETQRNKGNFPGRFSGRQFSNSRSEMNVSTLELGDSALYLCASTREAYTDTQYFGPGTRLTVL.

On this clonotype itself: Since a much larger clone is just one base distant, this may be a read error. No conserved phenylalanine or tryptophan is present at the end of the CDR3, so a read error is the likely explanation. The DNA is omitted, as the CDR3 cannot be located on it reliably, and the CDR3 follows TCRdb's listing. The chain employs TRBV12-2 and TRBJ1-5; TRBD1 is the table's D call and was not checked against the DNA. TRBV12-2 is a pseudogene segment. The CDR3 has 17 residues if both end residues are counted. The CDR3 here is CASRPSGQPYSNQPQHS.

This clonotype was observed at least ten times. This chain connects TRBV2 to TRBJ1-1, with D possibly matching TRBD1 (5 bases). Trimming took off 8 bases at V and 0 bases at J, with 10 bases between the two ends. This CDR3 is built from 13 residues. Germline CDR1 SNHLY, CDR2 FYNNEI. CDR3 residues: CASGGAVNTEAFF. The CDR3 DNA reads TGTGCCAGCGGAGGGGCGGTGAACACTGAAGCTTTCTTT.

This clonotype was observed many times. The V call is TRBV20-1, the J call TRBJ1-2; 8 bases are shared with TRBD1. Germline V gene sequence: CDR1 DFQATT, CDR2 SNEGSKA (reference sequence). This CDR3 contains 15 residues. Losses at the gene ends were 4 bases for V and 4 bases for J; bases not matched to a gene: 11. This CDR3 reads CSANKDRVAFYGYTF. In DNA form, the CDR3 reads TGCAGTGCTAATAAGGACAGGGTGGCTTTCTATGGCTACACCTTC.

This clonotype came up a few times. The V call is TRBV11-2, the J call TRBJ1-1, with TRBD1 matching over 8 bases. Germline assignment: CDR1 SGHAT and CDR2 FQNNGV. This CDR3 has 17 amino acids. J lost 4 bases, V lost 3 bases, and 13 bases had no gene match. CDR3 in amino acids: CASSFSAQGAGGTEAFF. CDR3 bases: TGTGCCAGCAGCTTCTCCGCTCAGGGGGCGGGTGGCACTGAAGCTTTCTTT.

The gene calls are TRBV28 and TRBJ2-5; D possibly corresponds to TRBD1 (7 bases). Germline CDR1 is MDHEN and CDR2 is SYDVKM. Deletions cut 6 bases from V and 5 bases from J, with 22 bases between. The CDR3 loop spans 16 amino acids. Here the CDR3 DNA reads TGTGCCAGCAGACCACTCCCGACAGGGAGCGGGGAGACCCAGTACTTC. This encodes CASRPLPTGSGETQYF. Full variable domain (missing parts from reference TRBV28 and TRBJ2-5): DVKVTQSSRYLVKRTGEKVFLECVQDMDHENMFWYRQDPGLGLRLIYFSYDVKMKEKGDIPEGYSVSREKKERFSLILESASTNQTSMYLCASRPLPTGSGETQYFGPGTRLLVL.

This clonotype was detected ten times or more. The chain links TRBV7-8 to TRBJ2-3; 15 nucleotides agree with TRBD2. After removal of 3 bases from V and 6 bases from J, the junction contained 10 bases not matched to a gene. This CDR3 has 18 residues. Germline CDR1 is SGHVS and CDR2 is FQNEAQ. Here the CDR3 reads CASSFPLRTSGGADTQYF. In DNA form, the CDR3 reads TGTGCCAGCAGCTTTCCCTTAAGGACTAGCGGGGGGGCCGATACGCAGTATTTT.

In its sample, this clonotype is medium-sized. The rearrangement joins TRBV29-1 to TRBJ1-2; unclear D gene. The length of the CDR3 is 15 residues. The germline V gene has CDR1 SQVTM and CDR2 ANQGSEA. V shed 6 bases and J shed 0 bases, with 17 bases lying between them. The chain's CDR3 is CSVSILELTNYGYTF. In nucleotides, the CDR3 is TGCAGCGTGTCTATCTTGGAGCTAACTAACTATGGCTACACCTTC.

This clonotype was picked up many times. This rearrangement joins TRBV19 to TRBJ1-6, with D possibly matching TRBD1 (5 bases). Deletions cut 3 bases from V and 8 bases from J, with 14 bases between. The CDR3 length is 15 residues. Germline-derived CDR1 and CDR2 are LNHDA and SQIVND (reference sequence). This chain's CDR3 is CASSIPRGLDSPLHF. The DNA for the CDR3 is TGTGCCAGTAGTATTCCGAGGGGTTTGGATTCACCCCTCCACTTT.

This clonotype was counted many times. The rearrangement uses TRBV15 and TRBJ2-2; D possibly uses TRBD1 or TRBD2 (5 bases each). V was clipped by 0 bases and J by 2 bases, with 10 bases between them. The CDR3 extends over 16 amino acids. The germline CDR1 and CDR2 sequences are LNHNV and YYDKDF (reference sequence). Here the CDR3 DNA reads TGTGCCACCAGCAGAGAACCAGGGACCAACACCGGGGAGCTGTTTTTT. It is translated as CATSREPGTNTGELFF.

By sample fraction, this clonotype is medium-sized. The J gene is TRBJ2-7, the V gene TRBV20-1; D tentatively reads TRBD1 or TRBD2 (5 bases each). CDR1 and CDR2 from the germline V gene are DFQATT and SNEGSKA (reference sequence). Trimming pared 1 base from V and 3 bases from J, leaving 13 bases between. CDR3 length: 14 amino acids. The CDR3 region has the DNA TGCAGTGCTAGAGCCCGGGGCTCGAACTACGAGCAGTACTTC. It codes for CSARARGSNYEQYF.

This clonotype came up many times. V usage is TRBV6-5 and J usage is TRBJ2-6, with unresolved D. Trimming removed 2 bases from V and 4 bases from J, with 12 bases in between. Germline loops: CDR1 MNHEY, CDR2 SVGAGI. The CDR3 consists of 16 residues. CDR3 region: CASSYPLSGGANVLTF. DNA of the CDR3: TGTGCCAGCAGTTACCCTCTGTCAGGAGGGGCCAACGTCCTGACTTTC.

This clonotype has a count of ten or more. The genes are TRBV6-5 and TRBJ2-7; 7 positions match TRBD2. V shed 0 bases, J shed 3 bases, and the junction held 5 bases outside the gene matches. The CDR3 has 15 residues. The germline V gene encodes CDR1 MNHEY and CDR2 SVGAGI. CDR3 amino acids: CASSYSGTNNYEQYF. The CDR3 coding sequence is TGTGCCAGCAGTTACTCAGGGACTAACAACTACGAGCAGTACTTC.

This clonotype was recorded at least ten times. The chain is built from TRBV27 and TRBJ2-5; D perhaps matches TRBD2 (6 bases). The germline V gene encodes CDR1 MNHEY and CDR2 SMNVEV (reference sequence). The germline V and J ends were trimmed by 4 bases and 4 bases, with 10 bases remaining between them. There are 13 residues in the CDR3. The CDR3 DNA sequence: TGTGCCAGCAGTTCCCGGGACTCAGAGACCCAGTACTTC. Its translation is CASSSRDSETQYF.

This clonotype was counted at least ten times. The chain has TRBV9 and TRBJ2-5; D is perhaps TRBD1 (6 bases). The V end lost 3 bases, the J end lost 1 base, and 10 bases lay between the germline ends. The CDR3 has 14 amino acids. Germline-derived CDR1 and CDR2 are SGDLS and YYNGEE. The CDR3 protein is CASSAKDSQETQYF. The CDR3 nucleotides read TGTGCCAGCAGCGCGAAGGACAGCCAAGAGACCCAGTACTTC.